This T cell receptor (beta chain) came from a study of T cells after somatic rescue of genetic block (dated by TCRdb to the early 2020s). Some background on the complete study: What the study looked at was long-term robustness, specifically in a T-cell system that came about through somatic rescue of a genetic block in T-cell development.

This clone was seen a few times. Its binding antigen is unknown. No base-level quality is on record; no much larger clone is a single base apart. The library relied on the immunoSEQ multiplex PCR assay. The source is immuneACCESS, and TCRdb retained only in-frame sequences with V and J called. Part of the clones is not carried over; for the studies checked, unresolved V genes explain less than half of this, and the remainder is unexplained. A total of some 90,000 clones appear in this sample, more than 80% of them only once. The top ten constitute 1.6% of the sample. The TCR comes from a young woman. Sequenced sample: peripheral blood mononuclear cells (PBMCs).

This receptor has the CDR3 CASAPRGPGTSEYNEQFF. The DNA sequence is given as TGTGCTAGTGCCCCTCGGGGGCCCGGGACTAGCGAATACAATGAGCAGTTCTTC. Recombination joined TRBV12-5 with TRBJ2-1; 10 bases in the junction line up with TRBD2. Via the germline V gene, CDR1 is LGHNT and CDR2 FRNRAP. The CDR3 runs 18 amino acids, cysteine and phenylalanine included. The entry retains the CDR3 DNA only, 54 bases that are in frame from base 1. Here V drops 7 bases and J drops 4 bases, and the junction holds 16 bases not matched to any gene.